This T cell receptor (beta chain) emerged from a study of blood T cell repertoires in COVID-19 (dated by TCRdb to between 2020 and 2021). With respect to the entire study: Samples covering the acute and convalescent phases of COVID-19 were provided by collaborators in the United States, Italy and Spain. The material from the prospective study consisted of cDNA or gDNA derived from T cells, B-cell-depleted T cells, or PBMCs. The repertoires were released in a freely available public database meant as a resource for research on the immune response to SARS-CoV-2. The sample metadata nearly always contained a de-identified subject ID, COVID-19 status, age in years and sex. Where available, HLA class I and class II types were taken from metadata supplied by the sample provider and were not determined by assay-based typing. The samples were drawn from two sources: the first 160 participants of the ongoing ImmuneRACE study, and 1,254 subjects contributed by 6 global collaborators. The dataset comprised deeply sampled blood TCRbeta repertoires from subjects exposed to, actively infected with, or recovered from COVID-19.

The full study reports these points: Clinical and demographic metadata were provided uncurated, with the amount varying by source and participant.

Trimming removed 4 bases from V and 7 bases from J, leaving 13 bases between the germline ends. According to the germline V gene, CDR1 reads SGHVS and CDR2 reads FQNEAQ. Inclusive of the bounding cysteine and phenylalanine, the CDR3 is 13 residues long. Only the CDR3 region is kept as DNA, spanning 39 bases read in frame from base 1. TCRbeta CDR3 regions were amplified from genomic DNA by means of the immunoSEQ Assay, a bias-controlled multiplex PCR. In the original analysis: The number of nucleated cells in each sample was estimated by amplification of reference gene primers within the assay. Sequence reads were collapsed and filtered to measure the absolute abundance of every unique TCRbeta CDR3 rearrangement. For each sample, productive Simpson clonality was calculated as the square root of Simpson's diversity index across productive rearrangements. Here the immuneACCESS table is served through TCRdb, limited to in-frame sequences with V and J called. Missing clones are a known gap in these copies; in checked studies unresolved V genes cover under half, and the rest lacks a known reason. V and J calls and clone size are as listed in that table; D and trimming were resolved from the DNA. The sample yields hundreds of thousands of clones; roughly nine tenths were counted once. In total, the top ten clones hold roughly 1.1% of the sample.

A word on this clone: Its binding antigen is unknown. Base qualities are not recorded, but no much larger clone differs from it by a single base.

In the prospective study, participants were about 18 to 95 years old, resided in about two dozen geographic areas of the United States, and were enrolled through a virtual design. In the prospective study, cohorts were assigned on the basis of participant-reported clinical history obtained from a screening survey and a study questionnaire. For ImmuneRACE Cohort 3, a participant was defined as recovered based on two consecutive negative NP/OP PCR tests, clearance by a healthcare professional, or resolution of symptoms. Each participant in the prospective study had whole blood, serum and a nasopharyngeal or oropharyngeal swab collected by mobile phlebotomists. Additional blood draws and questionnaires over an approximately 2-month period could optionally be provided by prospective study participants. Before DNA extraction, blood samples from the prospective study were shipped at room temperature or frozen.

Sequencing was done on a sample of PBMCs or T cells enriched from blood (not recorded which). Rearrangement joined TRBV7-8 to TRBJ1-1, with the identity of the D gene unclear. This TCR derives from a young man who had recovered from COVID-19. For the CDR3, the sequence is CASSWGREGEAFF. The sequenced DNA is TGTGCCAGCAGCTGGGGAAGGGAGGGTGAAGCTTTCTTT.